The T cell receptor (beta chain) described here comes from a study of T cell clonotyping in hematopoietic cell transplantation. Study-level findings and limits: At the given depth, recipient repertoires were over 97% de novo clonotypes. After transplant, recipient diversity fell while pathologically expanded clonotypes grew through day 180.

The time point denotes: recipient sample about 28 days before transplant, after cytoreduction. Blood collection times were about day -28 and days 30, 100, 180 posttransplant. This clone was detected only a few times. Its antigen remains unknown. Germline lookup yields CDR1 LNHDA and CDR2 SQIVND (reference sequence). Losses at the gene ends were 4 bases for V and 3 bases for J; bases not matched to a gene: 7. This CDR3 comprises 16 residues. Method: immunoSEQ multiplex PCR; TCRdb's copy keeps in-frame clones and lacks some. The sample has 45,000 or so clones, around 84% seen once. The chain recombines TRBV19 with TRBJ2-3; 10 bases are a match to TRBD1. Sequences were derived from peripheral blood mononuclear cells, sampled before stem cell transplant. The receptor's source is a man between 60 and 75 years old with myelodysplastic syndrome. Some clones in this sample may be carry-over from other donors' samples. This CDR3 reads CASSTLTGGGTDTQYF. CDR3 sequence (DNA): TGTGCCAGTAGTACCCTGACAGGGGGCGGGACAGATACGCAGTATTTT.